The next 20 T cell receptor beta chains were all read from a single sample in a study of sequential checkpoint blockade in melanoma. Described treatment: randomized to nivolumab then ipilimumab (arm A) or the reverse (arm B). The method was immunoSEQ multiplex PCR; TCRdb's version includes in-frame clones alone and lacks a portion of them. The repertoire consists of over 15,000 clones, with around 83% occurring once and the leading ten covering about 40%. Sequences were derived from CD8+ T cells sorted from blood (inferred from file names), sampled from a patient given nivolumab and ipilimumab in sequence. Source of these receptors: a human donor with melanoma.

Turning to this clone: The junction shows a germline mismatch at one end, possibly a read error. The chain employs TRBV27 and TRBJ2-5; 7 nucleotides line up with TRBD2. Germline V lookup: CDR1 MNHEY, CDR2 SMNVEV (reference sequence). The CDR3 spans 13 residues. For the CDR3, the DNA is TGTGTCAGCAGTTGGCGGGAGTGGGAGACCCAGTACTTC. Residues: CVSSWREWETQYF.

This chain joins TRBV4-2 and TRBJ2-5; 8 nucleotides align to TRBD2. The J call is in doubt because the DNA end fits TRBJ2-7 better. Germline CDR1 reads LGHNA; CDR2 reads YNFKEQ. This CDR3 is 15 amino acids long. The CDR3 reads CASSQEAGGFAEQYF. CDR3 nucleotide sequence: TGTGCCAGCAGCCAAGAGGCGGGGGGCTTTGCCGAGCAGTACTTC.

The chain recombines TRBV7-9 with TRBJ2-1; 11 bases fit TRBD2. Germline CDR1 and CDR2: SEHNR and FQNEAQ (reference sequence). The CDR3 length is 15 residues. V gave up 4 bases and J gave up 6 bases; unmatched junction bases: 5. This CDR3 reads CASSSLAGGFNEQFF. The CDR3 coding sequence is TGTGCCAGCAGCTCCCTAGCGGGGGGCTTCAATGAGCAGTTCTTC.

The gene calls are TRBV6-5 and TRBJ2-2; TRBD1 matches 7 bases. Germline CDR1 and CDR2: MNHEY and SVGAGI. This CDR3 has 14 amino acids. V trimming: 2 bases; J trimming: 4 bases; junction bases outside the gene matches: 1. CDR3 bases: TGTGCCAGCAGTTACCAGGGGGTCACCGGGGAGCTGTTTTTT. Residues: CASSYQGVTGELFF.

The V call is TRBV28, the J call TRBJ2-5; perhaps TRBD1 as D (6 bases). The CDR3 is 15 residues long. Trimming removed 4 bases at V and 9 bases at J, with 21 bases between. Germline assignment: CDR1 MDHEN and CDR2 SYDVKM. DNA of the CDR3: TGTGCCAGCAGTTCTCCGGGACAAGCCATGGTGGCCCAGTACTTC. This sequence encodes CASSSPGQAMVAQYF.

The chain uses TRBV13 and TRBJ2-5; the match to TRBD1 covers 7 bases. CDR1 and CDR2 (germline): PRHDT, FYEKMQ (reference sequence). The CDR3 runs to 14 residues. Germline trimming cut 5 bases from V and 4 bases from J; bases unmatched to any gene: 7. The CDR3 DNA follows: TGTGCCAGCAGCAGAGCAGGGGGTGGAGAGACCCAGTACTTC. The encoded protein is CASSRAGGGETQYF.

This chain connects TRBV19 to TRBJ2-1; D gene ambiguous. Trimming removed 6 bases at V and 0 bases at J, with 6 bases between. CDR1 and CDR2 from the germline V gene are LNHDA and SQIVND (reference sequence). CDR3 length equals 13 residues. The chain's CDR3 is CASRQSSYNEQFF. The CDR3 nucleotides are TGTGCCAGTAGACAGAGCTCCTACAATGAGCAGTTCTTC. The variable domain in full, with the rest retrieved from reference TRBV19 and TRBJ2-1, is DGGITQSPKYLFRKEGQNVTLSCEQNLNHDAMYWYRQDPGQGLRLIYYSQIVNDFQKGDIAEGYSVSREKKESFPLTVTSAQKNPTAFYLCASRQSSYNEQFFGPGTRLTVL.

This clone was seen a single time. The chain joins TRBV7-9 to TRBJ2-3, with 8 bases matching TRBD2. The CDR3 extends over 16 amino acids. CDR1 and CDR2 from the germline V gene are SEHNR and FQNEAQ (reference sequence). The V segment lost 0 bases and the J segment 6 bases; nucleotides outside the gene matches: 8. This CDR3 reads CASSLARTRGGDTQYF. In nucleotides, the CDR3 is TGTGCCAGCAGCTTAGCTCGCACTCGCGGGGGGGATACGCAGTATTTT.

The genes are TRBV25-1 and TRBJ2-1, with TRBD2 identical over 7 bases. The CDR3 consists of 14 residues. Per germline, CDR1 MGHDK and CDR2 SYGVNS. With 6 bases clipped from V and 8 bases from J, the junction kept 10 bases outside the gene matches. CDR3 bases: TGTGCCAGCAGAGCGGGAAGGGACGTACATGAGCAGTTCTTC. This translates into CASRAGRDVHEQFF.

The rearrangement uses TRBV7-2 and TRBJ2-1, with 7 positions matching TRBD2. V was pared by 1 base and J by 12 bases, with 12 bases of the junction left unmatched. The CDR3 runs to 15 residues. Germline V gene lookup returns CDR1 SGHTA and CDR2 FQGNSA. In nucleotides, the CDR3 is TGTGCCAGCAGCTTAGTACTAGCGAGACCCGGGCCGCAGTTCTTC. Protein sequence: CASSLVLARPGPQFF. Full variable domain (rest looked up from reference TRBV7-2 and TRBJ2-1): GAGVSQSPSNKVTEKGKDVELRCDPISGHTALYWYRQSLGQGLEFLIYFQGNSAPDKSGLPSDRFSAERTGGSVSTLTIQRTQQEDSAVYLCASSLVLARPGPQFFGPGTRLTVL.

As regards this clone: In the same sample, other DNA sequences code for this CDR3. CDR3 region: CASSAFLGGGETEAFF. Written as DNA, the CDR3 is TGTGCCAGCAGCGCCTTCCTGGGAGGGGGAGAGACTGAAGCTTTCTTT. The chain is built from TRBV9 and TRBJ1-1; tentative D call: TRBD1 (6 bases). This CDR3 is 16 amino acids long. Trimming removed 3 bases at V and 5 bases at J, with 20 bases between. Germline CDR1 reads SGDLS; CDR2 reads YYNGEE. The complete variable domain, with remaining parts taken from reference TRBV9 and TRBJ1-1, reads DSGVTQTPKHLITATGQRVTLRCSPRSGDLSVYWYQQSLDQGLQFLIQYYNGEERAKGNILERFSAQQFPDLHSELNLSSLELGDSALYFCASSAFLGGGETEAFFGQGTRLTVV.

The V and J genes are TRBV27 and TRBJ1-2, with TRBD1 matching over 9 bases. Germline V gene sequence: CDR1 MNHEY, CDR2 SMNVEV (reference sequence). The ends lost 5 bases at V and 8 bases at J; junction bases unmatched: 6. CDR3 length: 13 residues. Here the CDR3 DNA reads TGTGCCAGCAGTCCACAGGGGGCTCGGGGCTACACCTTC. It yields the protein CASSPQGARGYTF.

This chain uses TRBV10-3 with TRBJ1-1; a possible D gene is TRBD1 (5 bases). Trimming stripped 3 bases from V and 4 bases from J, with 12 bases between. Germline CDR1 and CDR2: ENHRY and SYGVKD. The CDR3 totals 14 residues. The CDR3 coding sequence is TGTGCCATCAGTGATGGGGCAGGGCCCACTGAAGCTTTCTTT. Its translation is CAISDGAGPTEAFF.

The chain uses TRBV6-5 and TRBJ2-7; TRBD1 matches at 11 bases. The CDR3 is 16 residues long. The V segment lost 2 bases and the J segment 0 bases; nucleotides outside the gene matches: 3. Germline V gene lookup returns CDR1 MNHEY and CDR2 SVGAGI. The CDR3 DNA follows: TGTGCCAGCAGTTACGGGGGGACAGGGGGCTCCTACGAGCAGTACTTC. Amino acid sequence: CASSYGGTGGSYEQYF.

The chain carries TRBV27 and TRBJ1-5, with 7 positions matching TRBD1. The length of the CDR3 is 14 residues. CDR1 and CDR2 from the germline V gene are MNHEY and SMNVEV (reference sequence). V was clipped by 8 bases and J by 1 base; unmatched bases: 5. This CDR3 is CASGDSLSNQPQHF. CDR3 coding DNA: TGTGCCAGCGGGGACAGCCTAAGCAATCAGCCCCAGCATTTT.

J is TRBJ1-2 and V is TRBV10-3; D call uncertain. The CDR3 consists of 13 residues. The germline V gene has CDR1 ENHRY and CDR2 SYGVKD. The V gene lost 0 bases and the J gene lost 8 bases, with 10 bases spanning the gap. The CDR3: CAISESRLSGYTF. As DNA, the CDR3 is TGTGCCATCAGTGAGTCGAGGTTATCCGGCTACACCTTC.

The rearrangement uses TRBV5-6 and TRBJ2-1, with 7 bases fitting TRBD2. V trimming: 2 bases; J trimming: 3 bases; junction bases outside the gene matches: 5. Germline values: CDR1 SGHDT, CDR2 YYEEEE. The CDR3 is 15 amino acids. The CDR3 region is CASSFSSGRYNEQFF. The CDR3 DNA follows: TGTGCCAGCAGCTTTTCTAGCGGACGCTACAATGAGCAGTTCTTC.

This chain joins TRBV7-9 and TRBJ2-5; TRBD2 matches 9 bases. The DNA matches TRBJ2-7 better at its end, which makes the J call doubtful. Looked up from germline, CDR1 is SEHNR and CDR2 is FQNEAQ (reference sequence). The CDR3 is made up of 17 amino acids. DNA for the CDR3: TGTGCCAGCAGTGGGCGGGAGGGTTCTCCACATTCCTACGAGCAGTACTTC. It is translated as CASSGREGSPHSYEQYF.

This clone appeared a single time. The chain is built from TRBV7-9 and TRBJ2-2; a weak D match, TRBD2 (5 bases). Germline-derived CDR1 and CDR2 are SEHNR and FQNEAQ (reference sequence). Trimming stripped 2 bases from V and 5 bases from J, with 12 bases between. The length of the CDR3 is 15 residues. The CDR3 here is CASSLYRDNTGELFF. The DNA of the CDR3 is TGTGCCAGCAGCTTATACCGGGATAATACCGGGGAGCTGTTTTTT. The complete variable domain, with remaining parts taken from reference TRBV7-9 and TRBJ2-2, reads DTGVSQNPRHKITKRGQNVTFRCDPISEHNRLYWYRQTLGQGPEFLTYFQNEAQLEKSRLLSDRFSAERPKGSFSTLEIQRTEQGDSAMYLCASSLYRDNTGELFFGEGSRLTVL.

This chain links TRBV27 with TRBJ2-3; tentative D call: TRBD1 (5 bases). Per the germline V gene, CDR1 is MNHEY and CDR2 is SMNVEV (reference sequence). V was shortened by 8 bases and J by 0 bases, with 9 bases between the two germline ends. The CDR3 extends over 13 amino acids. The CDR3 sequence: CASSTVSTDTQYF. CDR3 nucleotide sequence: TGTGCCAGCTCGACAGTTAGCACAGATACGCAGTATTTT.